These 5 T cell receptor beta chains were sequenced from one sample in a study of CD8 T cells in Susac syndrome. Reverse transcription of roughly 0.5 to 1 ug RNA was carried out with random hexamers. TCRdb fed the immunoSEQ multiplex PCR reads into MiXCR, producing one record per CDR3 protein. This sample has around 300,000 distinct CDR3 sequences; just over 90% occur once, and the top ten carry around 0.07%. Sequencing was performed on CD4+ T cells from PBMCs. The receptors here all came from a human donor with multiple sclerosis.

This chain links TRBV30 with TRBJ1-1; maybe TRBD1 (5 bases). Trimming cost V 0 bases and J 0 bases, with 8 bases left between them. The CDR3 consists of 14 residues. CDR1 and CDR2 from the germline V gene are GTSNPN and SVGIG (reference sequence). Here the CDR3 DNA reads TGTGCCTGGAGTGTTTCCAGGGTGAACACTGAAGCTTTCTTT. This encodes CAWSVSRVNTEAFF.

This chain links TRBV29-1 with TRBJ1-1; the D gene is possibly TRBD1 (5 bases). The germline V and J ends were trimmed by 7 bases and 7 bases, with 13 bases remaining between them. The germline V gene has CDR1 SQVTM and CDR2 ANQGSEA. There are 11 residues in the CDR3. The CDR3 loop is CSGSGGGEAFF. The CDR3 DNA is TGCAGCGGGTCCGGGGGAGGTGAAGCTTTCTTT. Full variable domain (rest looked up from reference TRBV29-1 and TRBJ1-1): SAVISQKPSRDICQRGTSLTIQCQVDSQVTMMFWYRQQPGQSLTLIATANQGSEATYESGFVIDKFPISRPNLTFSTLTVSNMSPEDSSIYLCSGSGGGEAFFGQGTRLTVV.

The chain couples TRBV12-3 or TRBV12-4 to TRBJ1-5; 7 bases are a match to TRBD1. Trimming at V came to 6 bases and at J to 0 bases, leaving 5 bases not matched to a gene. The CDR3 has 15 amino acids. CDR3 bases: TGTGCCAGCAGACCGACAGGGTTTAGCAATCAGCCCCAGCATTTT. Its translation: CASRPTGFSNQPQHF.

The chain couples TRBV6-2 or TRBV6-3 to TRBJ2-7, with a possible D match to TRBD1 (5 bases). The CDR3 runs 14 residues. The V gene's germline CDR1 is MNHEY and CDR2 SVGEGT. V lost 5 bases and J 2 bases, leaving 13 bases between the germline ends. CDR3 amino acids: CASSAQGWPYEQYF. In DNA form, the CDR3 reads TGTGCCAGCAGTGCTCAGGGCTGGCCCTACGAGCAGTACTTC.

This clonotype was seen a single time. The chain combines TRBV29-1 with TRBJ1-1; a weak D match, TRBD1 (6 bases). The germline CDR1 and CDR2 sequences are SQVTM and ANQGSEA. Trimming took off 5 bases at V and 1 base at J, with 14 bases between the two ends. The CDR3 extends over 14 amino acids. The CDR3 nucleotides read TGCAGCGTTTCGTTCGACAGGAGGAACACTGAAGCTTTCTTT. Its translation: CSVSFDRRNTEAFF.